This T cell receptor (beta chain) was identified during a study of CD8 T cells in ankylosing spondylitis. Whole-study findings and limits: Disease-linked clones reportedly concentrated significantly in matched ankylosing spondylitis synovial fluid. Characteristic of ankylosing spondylitis blood, it appeared, was a TCR beta motif comprising about 8 highly homologous variants.

TCRdb itself ran the 5' RACE reads through MiXCR, one entry per CDR3 protein. The sample has around 770,000 distinct CDR3 sequences, about 20% seen once. As for this clonotype: Its antigen is as yet unknown.

The CDR3 runs 15 residues. V lost 0 bases and J lost 4; bases outside the gene matches: 3. Germline CDR1 and CDR2: LGHNA and YNFKEQ. The TCR was taken from a male donor with ankylosing spondylitis. The sequencing input was blood, either unsorted or a sorted T cell fraction (not recorded which). The chain joins TRBV4-2 to TRBJ2-5; TRBD2 aligns across 9 bases. The DNA for the CDR3 is TGTGCCAGCAGCCAAGAGATACTAGCGGGAGAGACCCAGTACTTC. Encoded protein: CASSQEILAGETQYF.